This T cell receptor beta chain was found in a study of CD8 T cells in Susac syndrome (dated by TCRdb to between 2018 and 2021). Concerning the study at large: The study used repertoire sequencing to test whether antigen drove CD8+ T cell activation and differentiation in Susac syndrome.

For this clonotype: Which antigen it targets is not known. Per-nucleotide qualities are absent, and no much larger clonotype sits a single base away.

High-throughput TCR beta sequencing profiled peripheral blood CD8+ and CD4+ T cells from healthy donors, Susac syndrome patients and multiple sclerosis patients. The healthy donors served as controls matched for age and sex. Bulk CD8+ and CD4+ T cells were purified by magnetic negative isolation, whereas CD8+ TEMRA cells were enriched by FACS. Blood was drawn into EDTA tubes, processed within 24 hours, and PBMCs were isolated by density gradient centrifugation. PBMCs intended for TCR sequencing were frozen in liquid nitrogen and were later thawed in a 37 degrees C water bath. Purity of sorted or isolated CD4+, CD8+ and CD8+ TEMRA cells was at least 90%. Findings and caveats that apply to the study as a whole: The study acknowledged that relatively few individuals were included in the TCR sequencing and HLA analysis.

RNA was extracted using the RNeasy kit, and about 0.45 to 1 ug of the RNA was reverse transcribed with random hexamers. The immunoSEQ multiplex PCR assay, which covers 54 Vbeta and 13 Jbeta segments, was used to amplify TCR beta CDR3 regions. To correct PCR amplification bias, a synthetic template baseline was used for both primer optimization and computational correction. The source study handled its data this way. Reads were annotated to V, D and J genes per IMGT and analyzed with immunoSEQ Analyzer, keeping only productive sequences. Clonality was computed as one minus Shannon entropy normalized by log2 of the number of productive unique sequences. For each patient and control, public and private clones were evaluated among the 100 most prevalent clones. A clone was defined as Susac-specific if it was absent from the healthy and MS cohorts, from over a thousand published viral clones and from other ImmuneACCESS disease sequences. Clones were called with MiXCR by TCRdb after fastp trimmed the public reads at Q25, and only in-frame beta chains were retained. Records with the same CDR3 protein are collapsed into one entry carrying the most frequent genes and DNA. For this entry, the V and J calls and clone size follow TCRdb and not the study's own pipeline. The sample table records 90,000 to 150,000 distinct CDR3 sequences; around 90% of these occur just once. The ten most abundant clones make up roughly 0.15% of the sample.

This sequence was found in a human donor in good health. Sample: CD4+ T cells from PBMCs.

The nucleotide sequence is given as TGCAGTGCTGGCTACATCCCTAGCACAGATACGCAGTATTTT. Its product reads: CSAGYIPSTDTQYF. Recombination connected TRBV20-1 to TRBJ2-3, with no confidently assigned D gene. CDR3 length: 14 amino acids, cysteine to phenylalanine. Only CDR3 DNA remains: 42 bases, in frame from the first base. From a lookup of the germline V gene (reference sequence), CDR1 and CDR2 are DFQATT and SNEGSKA. V and J lose 5 bases and 0 bases, and a span of 12 bases separates them.